This TCR beta chain was sequenced in a study of identical twins. The sample holds many counts of this clonotype. TCRdb redid the calling of the 5' RACE reads with MiXCR, one entry per CDR3 protein. The table has around 680,000 distinct CDR3 sequences, 8.6% seen once. Trimming cost V 5 bases and J 2 bases, with 14 bases left between them. The CDR3 runs 15 residues. The same sample was also used in a study of yellow fever vaccine responses in identical twins.

The chain is built from TRBV12-3 or TRBV12-4 and TRBJ2-3, with TRBD2 as a possible D gene (6 bases). The sequenced sample consisted of PBMCs. The TCR originated in a young woman in good health. CDR3 nucleotides: TGTGCCAGCAGTGGCCGGGACTCAGCCACAGATACGCAGTATTTT. Amino acid sequence: CASSGRDSATDTQYF.